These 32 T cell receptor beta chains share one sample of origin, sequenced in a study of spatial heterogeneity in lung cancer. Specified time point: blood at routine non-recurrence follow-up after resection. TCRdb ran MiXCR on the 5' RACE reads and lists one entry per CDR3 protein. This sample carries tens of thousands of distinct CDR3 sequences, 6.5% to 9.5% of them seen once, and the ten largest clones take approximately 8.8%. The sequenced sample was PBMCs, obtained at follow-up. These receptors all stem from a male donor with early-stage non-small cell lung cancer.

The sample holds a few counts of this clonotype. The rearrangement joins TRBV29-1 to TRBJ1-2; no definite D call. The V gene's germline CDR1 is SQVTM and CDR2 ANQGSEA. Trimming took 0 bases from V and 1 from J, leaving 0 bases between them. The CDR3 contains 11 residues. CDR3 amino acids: CSVEDNYGYTF. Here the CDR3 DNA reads TGCAGCGTTGAAGATAACTATGGCTACACCTTC. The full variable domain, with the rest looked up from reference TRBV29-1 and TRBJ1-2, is SAVISQKPSRDICQRGTSLTIQCQVDSQVTMMFWYRQQPGQSLTLIATANQGSEATYESGFVIDKFPISRPNLTFSTLTVSNMSPEDSSIYLCSVEDNYGYTFGSGTRLTVV.

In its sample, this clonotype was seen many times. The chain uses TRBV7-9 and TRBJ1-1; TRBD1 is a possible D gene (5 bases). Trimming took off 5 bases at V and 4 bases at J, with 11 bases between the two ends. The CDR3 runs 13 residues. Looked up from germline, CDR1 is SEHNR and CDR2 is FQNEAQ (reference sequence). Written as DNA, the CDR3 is TGTGCCAGCAGCCGGATAGGGGCCACTGAAGCTTTCTTT. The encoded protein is CASSRIGATEAFF.

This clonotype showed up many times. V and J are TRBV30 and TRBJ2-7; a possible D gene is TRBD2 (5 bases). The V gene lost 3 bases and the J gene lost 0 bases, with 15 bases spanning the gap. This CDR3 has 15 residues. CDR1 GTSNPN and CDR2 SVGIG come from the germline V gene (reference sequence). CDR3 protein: CAWSRGLLGSYEQYF. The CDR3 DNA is TGTGCCTGGAGCCGCGGACTCCTTGGCTCCTACGAGCAGTACTTC.

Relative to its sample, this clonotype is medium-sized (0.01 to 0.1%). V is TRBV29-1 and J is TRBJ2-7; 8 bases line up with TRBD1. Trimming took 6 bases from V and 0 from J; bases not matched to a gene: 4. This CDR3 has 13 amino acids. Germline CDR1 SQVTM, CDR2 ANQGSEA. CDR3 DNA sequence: TGCAGCGTAGGACAGGGCGACTCCTACGAGCAGTACTTC. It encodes CSVGQGDSYEQYF.

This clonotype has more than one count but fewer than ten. The CDR3 region is CASSLGARGQTQYF. For the CDR3, the DNA is TGTGCCAGCAGCTTGGGAGCCAGGGGTCAGACCCAGTACTTC. V gene TRBV5-6 combines with J gene TRBJ2-5; a weak D match, TRBD1 (6 bases). Looked up from germline, CDR1 is SGHDT and CDR2 is YYEEEE. The V gene lost 0 bases and the J gene lost 6 bases, with 12 bases spanning the gap. CDR3 length equals 14 residues.

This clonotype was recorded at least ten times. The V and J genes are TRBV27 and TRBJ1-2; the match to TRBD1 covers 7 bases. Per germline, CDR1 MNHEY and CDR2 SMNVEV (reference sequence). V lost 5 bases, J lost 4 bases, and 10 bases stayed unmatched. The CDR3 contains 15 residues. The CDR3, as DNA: TGTGCCAGCAGTAATCAGGGGGAAGTGTCCTATGGCTACACCTTC. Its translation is CASSNQGEVSYGYTF.

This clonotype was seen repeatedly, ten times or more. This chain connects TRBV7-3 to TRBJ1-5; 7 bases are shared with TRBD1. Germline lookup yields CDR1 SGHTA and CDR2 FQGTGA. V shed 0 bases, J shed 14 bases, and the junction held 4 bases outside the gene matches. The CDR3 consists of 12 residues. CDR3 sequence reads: CASSLTTDREHF. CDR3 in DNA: TGTGCCAGCAGCTTAACGACAGACAGGGAGCATTTT. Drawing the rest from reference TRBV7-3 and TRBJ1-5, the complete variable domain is GAGVSQTPSNKVTEKGKYVELRCDPISGHTALYWYRQSLGQGPEFLIYFQGTGAADDSGLPNDRFFAVRPEGSVSTLKIQRTERGDSAVYLCASSLTTDREHFGDGTRLSIL.

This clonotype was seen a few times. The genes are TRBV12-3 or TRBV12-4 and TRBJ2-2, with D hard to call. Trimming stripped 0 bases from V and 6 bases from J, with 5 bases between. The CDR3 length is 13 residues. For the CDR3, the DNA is TGTGCCAGCAGTTTAGCGTTGGCCGGGGAGCTGTTTTTT. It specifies CASSLALAGELFF.

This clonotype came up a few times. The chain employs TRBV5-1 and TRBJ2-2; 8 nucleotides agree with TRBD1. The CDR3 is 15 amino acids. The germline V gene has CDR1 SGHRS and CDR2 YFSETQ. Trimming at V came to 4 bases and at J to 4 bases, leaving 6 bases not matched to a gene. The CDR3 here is CASSLYQGATGELFF. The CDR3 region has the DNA TGCGCCAGCAGCCTCTACCAGGGGGCCACCGGGGAGCTGTTTTTT.

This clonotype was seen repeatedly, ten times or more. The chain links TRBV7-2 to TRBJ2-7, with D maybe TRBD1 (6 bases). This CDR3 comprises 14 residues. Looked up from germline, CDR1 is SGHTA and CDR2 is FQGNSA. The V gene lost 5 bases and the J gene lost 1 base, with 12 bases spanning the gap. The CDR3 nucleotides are TGTGCCAGCAGCGCGACAGGTCCGTCCTACGAGCAGTACTTC. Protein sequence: CASSATGPSYEQYF.

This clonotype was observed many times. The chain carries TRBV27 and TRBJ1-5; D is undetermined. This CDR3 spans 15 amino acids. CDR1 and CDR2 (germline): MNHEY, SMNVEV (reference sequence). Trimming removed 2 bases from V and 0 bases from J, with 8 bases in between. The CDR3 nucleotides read TGTGCCAGCAGTTTAGGTCAGTTTAGCAATCAGCCCCAGCATTTT. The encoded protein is CASSLGQFSNQPQHF.

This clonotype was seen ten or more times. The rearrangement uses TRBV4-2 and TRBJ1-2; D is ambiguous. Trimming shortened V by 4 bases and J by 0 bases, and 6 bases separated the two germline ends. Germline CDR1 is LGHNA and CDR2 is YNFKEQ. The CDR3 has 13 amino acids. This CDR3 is CASSPESNYGYTF. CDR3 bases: TGTGCCAGCAGCCCAGAGTCTAACTATGGCTACACCTTC.

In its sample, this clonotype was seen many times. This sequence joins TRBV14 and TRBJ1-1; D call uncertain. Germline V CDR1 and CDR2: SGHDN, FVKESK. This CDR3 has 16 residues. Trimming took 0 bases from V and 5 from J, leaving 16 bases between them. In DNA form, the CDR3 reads TGTGCCAGCAGCCAAGATTATGTTTTTGGAAGGACTGAAGCTTTCTTT. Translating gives CASSQDYVFGRTEAFF.

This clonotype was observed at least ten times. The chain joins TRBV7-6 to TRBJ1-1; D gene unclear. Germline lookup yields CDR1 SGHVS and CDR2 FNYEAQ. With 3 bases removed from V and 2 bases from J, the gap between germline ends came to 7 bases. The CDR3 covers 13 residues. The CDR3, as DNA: TGTGCCAGCAGCTTGGGGTTTAACACTGAAGCTTTCTTT. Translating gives CASSLGFNTEAFF. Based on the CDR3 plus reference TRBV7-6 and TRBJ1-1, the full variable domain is GAGVSQSPRYKVTKRGQDVALRCDPISGHVSLYWYRQALGQGPEFLTYFNYEAQQDKSGLPNDRFSAERPEGSISTLTIQRTEQRDSAMYRCASSLGFNTEAFFGQGTRLTVV.

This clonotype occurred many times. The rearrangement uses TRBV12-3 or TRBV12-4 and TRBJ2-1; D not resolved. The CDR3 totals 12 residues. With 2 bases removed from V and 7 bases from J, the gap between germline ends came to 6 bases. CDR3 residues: CASSLLSNEQFF. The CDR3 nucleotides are TGTGCCAGCAGTTTACTCAGTAATGAGCAGTTCTTC.

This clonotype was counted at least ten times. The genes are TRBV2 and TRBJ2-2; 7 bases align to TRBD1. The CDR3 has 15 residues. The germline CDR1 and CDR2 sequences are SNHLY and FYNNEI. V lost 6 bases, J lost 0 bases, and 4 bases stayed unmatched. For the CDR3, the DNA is TGTGCCAGCAGCCGACAGGGATCGAACACCGGGGAGCTGTTTTTT. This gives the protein CASSRQGSNTGELFF.

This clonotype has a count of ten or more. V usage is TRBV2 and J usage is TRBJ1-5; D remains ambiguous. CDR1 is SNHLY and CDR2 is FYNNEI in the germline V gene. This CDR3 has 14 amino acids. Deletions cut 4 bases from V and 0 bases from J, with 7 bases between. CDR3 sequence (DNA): TGTGCCAGCAGTGCCCAGGCTAGCAATCAGCCCCAGCATTTT. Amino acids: CASSAQASNQPQHF.

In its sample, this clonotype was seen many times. The CDR3 sequence: CASSQGGTTGGKYEQYF. The CDR3 nucleotides read TGTGCCAGCAGCCAAGGCGGAACGACAGGGGGCAAGTACGAGCAGTACTTC. The chain has TRBV5-4 and TRBJ2-7; 10 bases are a match to TRBD1. V shed 4 bases and J 4 bases; nucleotides not matched to a gene: 14. The CDR3 contains 17 residues. CDR1 SGHNT and CDR2 YYREEE come from the germline V gene (reference sequence). The full variable domain, completed using reference TRBV5-4 and TRBJ2-7, is ETGVTQSPTHLIKTRGQQVTLRCSSQSGHNTVSWYQQALGQGPQFIFQYYREEENGRGNFPPRFSGLQFPNYSSELNVNALELDDSALYLCASSQGGTTGGKYEQYFGPGTRLTVT.

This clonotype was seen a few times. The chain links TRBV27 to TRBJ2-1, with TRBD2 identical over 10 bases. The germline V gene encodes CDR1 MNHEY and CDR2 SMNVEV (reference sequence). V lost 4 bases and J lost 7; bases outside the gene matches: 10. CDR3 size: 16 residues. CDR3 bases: TGTGCCAGCAGTTACGCCCTAGCGGGGGCCTCTAATGAGCAGTTCTTC. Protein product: CASSYALAGASNEQFF.

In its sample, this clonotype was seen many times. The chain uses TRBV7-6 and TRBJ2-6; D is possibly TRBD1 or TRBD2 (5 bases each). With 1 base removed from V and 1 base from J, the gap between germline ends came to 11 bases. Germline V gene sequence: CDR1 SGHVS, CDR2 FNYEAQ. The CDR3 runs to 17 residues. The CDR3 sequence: CASSLGHEGSGANVLTF. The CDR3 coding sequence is TGTGCCAGCAGCTTAGGGCACGAGGGGTCTGGGGCCAACGTCCTGACTTTC.

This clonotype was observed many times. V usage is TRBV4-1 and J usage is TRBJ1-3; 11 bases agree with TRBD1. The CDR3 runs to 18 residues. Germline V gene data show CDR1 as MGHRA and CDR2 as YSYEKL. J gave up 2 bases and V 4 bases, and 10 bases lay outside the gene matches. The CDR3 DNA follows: TGCGCCAGCAGCCTGGAGGGACAGGGGGTAATGGCTGGAAACACCATATATTTT. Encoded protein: CASSLEGQGVMAGNTIYF.

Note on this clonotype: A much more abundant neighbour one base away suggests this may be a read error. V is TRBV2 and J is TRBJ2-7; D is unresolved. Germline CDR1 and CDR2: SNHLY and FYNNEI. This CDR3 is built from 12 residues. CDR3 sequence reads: CVSTGEGYEQYF. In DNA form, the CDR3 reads TGTGTCAGCACGGGCGAAGGCTACGAGCAGTACTTC.

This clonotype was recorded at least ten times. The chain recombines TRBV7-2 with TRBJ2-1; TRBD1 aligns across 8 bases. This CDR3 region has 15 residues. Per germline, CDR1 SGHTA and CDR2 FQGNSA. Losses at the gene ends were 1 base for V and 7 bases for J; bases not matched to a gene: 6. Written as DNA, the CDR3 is TGTGCCAGCAGCTTAGGGGGAACAGGGGGAAATGAGCAGTTCTTC. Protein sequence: CASSLGGTGGNEQFF.

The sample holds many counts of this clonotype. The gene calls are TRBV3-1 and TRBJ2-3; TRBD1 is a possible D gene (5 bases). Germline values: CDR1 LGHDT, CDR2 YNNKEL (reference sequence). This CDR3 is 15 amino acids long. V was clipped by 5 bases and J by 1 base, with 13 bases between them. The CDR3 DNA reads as TGTGCCAGCAGCAGGGGTTTAGGCCGCACAGATACGCAGTATTTT. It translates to CASSRGLGRTDTQYF.

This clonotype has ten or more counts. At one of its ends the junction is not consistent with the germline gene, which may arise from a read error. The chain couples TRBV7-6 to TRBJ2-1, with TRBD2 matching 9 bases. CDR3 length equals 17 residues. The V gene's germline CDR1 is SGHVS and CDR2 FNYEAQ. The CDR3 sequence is CASRLGAGTSFDNEQFF. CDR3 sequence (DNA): TGTGCCAGCAGATTAGGGGCCGGGACTAGCTTCGACAATGAGCAGTTCTTC.

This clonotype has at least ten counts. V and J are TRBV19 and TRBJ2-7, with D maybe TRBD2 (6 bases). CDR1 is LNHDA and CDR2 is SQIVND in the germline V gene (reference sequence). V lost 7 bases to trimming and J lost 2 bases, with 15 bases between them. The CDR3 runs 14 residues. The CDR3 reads CASNSRDSTYEQYF. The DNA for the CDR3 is TGTGCCAGTAACTCCCGGGACTCTACCTACGAGCAGTACTTC.

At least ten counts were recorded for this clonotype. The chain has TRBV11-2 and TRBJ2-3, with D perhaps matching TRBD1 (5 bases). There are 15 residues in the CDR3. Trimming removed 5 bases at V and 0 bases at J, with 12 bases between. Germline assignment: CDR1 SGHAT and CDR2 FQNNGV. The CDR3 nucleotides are TGTGCCAGCAGCGCTAACAGGCGCAGCACAGATACGCAGTATTTT. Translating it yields CASSANRRSTDTQYF. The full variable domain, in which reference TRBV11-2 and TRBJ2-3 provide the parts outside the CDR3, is EAGVAQSPRYKIIEKRQSVAFWCNPISGHATLYWYQQILGQGPKLLIQFQNNGVVDDSQLPKDRFSAERLKGVDSTLKIQPAKLEDSAVYLCASSANRRSTDTQYFGPGTRLTVL.

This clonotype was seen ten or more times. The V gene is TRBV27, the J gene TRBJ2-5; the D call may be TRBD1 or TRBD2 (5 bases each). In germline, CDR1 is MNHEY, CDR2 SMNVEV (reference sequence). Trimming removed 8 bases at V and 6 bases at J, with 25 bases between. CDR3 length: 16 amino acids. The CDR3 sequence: CASPSPGIGDRKTQYF. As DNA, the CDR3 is TGTGCCAGCCCTAGTCCTGGGATAGGGGACCGTAAGACCCAGTACTTC.

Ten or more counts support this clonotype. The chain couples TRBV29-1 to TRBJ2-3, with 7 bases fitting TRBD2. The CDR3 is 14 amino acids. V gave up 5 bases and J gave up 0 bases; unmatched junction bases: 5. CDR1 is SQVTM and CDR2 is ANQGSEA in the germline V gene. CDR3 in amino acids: CSVQRGTSTDTQYF. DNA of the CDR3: TGCAGCGTTCAGCGGGGCACTAGCACAGATACGCAGTATTTT.

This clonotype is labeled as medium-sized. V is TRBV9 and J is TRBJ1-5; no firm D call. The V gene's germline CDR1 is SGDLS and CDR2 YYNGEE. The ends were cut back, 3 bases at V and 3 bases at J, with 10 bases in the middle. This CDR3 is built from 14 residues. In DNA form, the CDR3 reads TGTGCCAGCAGCGGTGAGGGCCCCAATCAGCCCCAGCATTTT. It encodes CASSGEGPNQPQHF.

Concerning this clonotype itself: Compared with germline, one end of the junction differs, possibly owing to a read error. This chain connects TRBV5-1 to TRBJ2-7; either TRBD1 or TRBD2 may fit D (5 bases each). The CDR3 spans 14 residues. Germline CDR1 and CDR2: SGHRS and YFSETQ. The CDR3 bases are TGCGCCAGCAGCTTGGAGTCAGGGACCTACGGGCAGTACTTC. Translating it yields CASSLESGTYGQYF.

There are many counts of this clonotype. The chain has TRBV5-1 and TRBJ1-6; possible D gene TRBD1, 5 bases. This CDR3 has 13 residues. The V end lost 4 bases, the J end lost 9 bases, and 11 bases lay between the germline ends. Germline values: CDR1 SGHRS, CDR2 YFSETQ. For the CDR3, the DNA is TGCGCCAGCAGCCCGGGTGGGGGTTCACCCCTCCACTTT. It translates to CASSPGGGSPLHF.